The 22 T cell receptor beta chains given below trace back to one sample, sequenced in a study of PD-1 blockade in classical Hodgkin lymphoma. Every patient was affected by relapse after autologous stem cell transplantation, while exposure to brentuximab vedotin was not uniform. Libraries were prepared by immunoSEQ multiplex PCR; TCRdb keeps only in-frame clonotypes and omits some of them. The table shows 10,000 to 15,000 clones, with 80% to 85% occurring only once. The material sequenced was peripheral blood mononuclear cells (PBMCs), taken at baseline. The receptors originated from a human donor with classical Hodgkin lymphoma.

CDR3 coding DNA: TGTGCCAGCAGTTACCGGGGACGTCGGAACGTCCTGACTTTC. Translated, it gives CASSYRGRRNVLTF. The chain is built from TRBV6-5 and TRBJ2-6; D tentatively fits TRBD1 or TRBD2 (5 bases each). Germline loops: CDR1 MNHEY, CDR2 SVGAGI. The CDR3 is 14 amino acids. V was clipped by 2 bases and J by 10 bases, with 12 bases between them.

V gene TRBV6-5 combines with J gene TRBJ1-1; D perhaps matches TRBD1 (5 bases). V dropped 7 bases and J dropped 4 bases, with 13 bases sitting between them. Germline values: CDR1 MNHEY, CDR2 SVGAGI. The CDR3 sequence is 13 residues long. The CDR3 nucleotides are TGTGCCAGCAATTCAGGGAGGACCACTGAAGCTTTCTTT. Translated: CASNSGRTTEAFF.

This clone occurred a few times. The chain carries TRBV6-1 and TRBJ2-5, with 7 bases aligning to TRBD1. Looked up from germline, CDR1 is MNHNS and CDR2 is SASEGT. J was trimmed by 3 bases and V by 11 bases; bases with no gene match: 6. The CDR3 contains 12 residues. The CDR3 DNA is TGTGCCGGACATACAGGGGAAGAGACCCAGTACTTC. As protein: CAGHTGEETQYF.

In nucleotides, the CDR3 is TGCGCCAGTAGACAGGGAGAGACCCAGTACTTC. Translation: CASRQGETQYF. The gene calls are TRBV5-1 and TRBJ2-5; TRBD1 matches at 7 bases. CDR3 size: 11 residues. Germline V gene sequence: CDR1 SGHRS, CDR2 YFSETQ. Unmatched junction bases numbered 2, after V lost 8 bases and J lost 4 bases.

The chain employs TRBV6-6 and TRBJ2-7; a weak D match, TRBD2 (5 bases). This CDR3 is 14 amino acids long. Germline-derived CDR1 and CDR2 are MNHNY and SVGAGI (reference sequence). V gave up 0 bases and J gave up 5 bases, with 11 bases separating them. In DNA form, the CDR3 reads TGTGCCAGCAGTTACTCCGGGGTCAAAAACGAGCAGTACTTC. The encoded protein is CASSYSGVKNEQYF.

The chain recombines TRBV6-1 with TRBJ1-1; D gene ambiguous. The CDR3 totals 13 residues. Trimming left V 6 bases short and J 0 bases short, with 8 bases between. The germline CDR1 and CDR2 sequences are MNHNS and SASEGT. In DNA, the CDR3 is TGTGCCAGCAGGAGAACGGTGAACACTGAAGCTTTCTTT. Amino acids: CASRRTVNTEAFF.

The chain recombines TRBV6-6 with TRBJ1-3; maybe TRBD1 (6 bases). Germline V gene lookup returns CDR1 MNHNY and CDR2 SVGAGI (reference sequence). The CDR3 loop spans 14 amino acids. V was shortened by 5 bases and J by 4 bases, with 12 bases between the two germline ends. CDR3 in DNA: TGTGCCAGCAGTCTCAGGGGAGAAGGAAACACCATATATTTT. Translating gives CASSLRGEGNTIYF.

This clone has only one observation. V is TRBV4-1 and J is TRBJ2-7; TRBD1 agrees at 9 bases. The CDR3 spans 14 residues. The V gene end was trimmed by 4 bases and the J gene end by 3 bases; junction bases not matched to a gene: 4. The germline V gene encodes CDR1 MGHRA and CDR2 YSYEKL. The CDR3 spells CASSLRQGDYEQYF. The CDR3 DNA is TGCGCCAGCAGCCTTAGACAGGGGGACTACGAGCAGTACTTC.

The CDR3: CASNRDLDQPQHF. The CDR3 DNA is TGTGCCAGCAACCGGGACCTTGATCAGCCCCAGCATTTT. The chain is built from TRBV6-1 and TRBJ1-5; D is perhaps TRBD1 (5 bases). CDR3 length equals 13 residues. Germline V gene lookup returns CDR1 MNHNS and CDR2 SASEGT. Trimming pared 7 bases from V and 5 bases from J, leaving 12 bases between.

The chain couples TRBV12-2 to TRBJ2-6; the table calls TRBD2, which could not be checked here. TRBV12-2 is tagged as a pseudogene. This CDR3 is built from 18 residues. In DNA, the CDR3 is TGTGCAAGTCGCGGGAGCATCTCCACACAAAGTCGGGCCAACGTCCTGACTTTC. It yields the protein CASRGSISTQSRANVLTF.

A single count supports this clone. The J gene is TRBJ2-3, the V gene TRBV5-6; TRBD1 aligns across 9 bases. The length of the CDR3 is 16 residues. CDR1 and CDR2 from the germline V gene are SGHDT and YYEEEE. Trimming took 5 bases from V and 2 from J; bases not matched to a gene: 9. The CDR3 sequence is CASREGTGILTDTQYF. DNA for the CDR3: TGTGCCAGCAGAGAAGGGACAGGGATTCTCACAGATACGCAGTATTTT.

The chain employs TRBV18 and TRBJ1-4; D ambiguous. The CDR3 is 13 residues long. Germline loops: CDR1 KGHSH, CDR2 LQKENI. Trimming stripped 6 bases from V and 8 bases from J, with 13 bases between. The CDR3 spells CASSLKMGEKLFF. CDR3 DNA sequence: TGTGCCAGCTCCCTGAAAATGGGGGAAAAACTGTTTTTT.

This rearrangement joins TRBV2 to TRBJ2-4; possibly TRBD2 for D (7 bases). The germline V gene has CDR1 SNHLY and CDR2 FYNNEI. The V end was cut by 3 bases, the J end by 8 bases, with 14 bases between. The CDR3 runs to 14 residues. Here the CDR3 reads CASSDGGHGDIQYF. CDR3 in DNA: TGTGCCAGCAGTGACGGGGGGCATGGAGACATTCAGTACTTC.

The genes are TRBV5-4 and TRBJ2-5; 10 bases are a match to TRBD2. Germline assignment: CDR1 SGHNT and CDR2 YYREEE (reference sequence). The J segment lost 0 bases and the V segment lost 4 bases, leaving 12 bases of the junction unmatched. This CDR3 has 18 residues. Here the CDR3 DNA reads TGTGCCAGCAGCAAAAAAGCGGGAGGGCCCCTAAACCAAGAGACCCAGTACTTC. It translates to CASSKKAGGPLNQETQYF.

V usage is TRBV2 and J usage is TRBJ2-3; D not certain. Germline V gene lookup returns CDR1 SNHLY and CDR2 FYNNEI. CDR3 length: 13 residues. V was shortened by 6 bases and J by 5 bases, with 12 bases between the two germline ends. CDR3 sequence reads: CASSELRLDTQYF. CDR3 nucleotide sequence: TGTGCCAGCAGCGAGCTGCGTCTAGATACGCAGTATTTT.

This rearrangement joins TRBV30 to TRBJ2-7; possibly TRBD2 for D (6 bases). There are 14 residues in the CDR3. Trimming cost V 0 bases and J 7 bases, with 16 bases left between them. Germline CDR1 reads GTSNPN; CDR2 reads SVGIG (reference sequence). The CDR3 loop reads CAWSVPPGLGEQYF. CDR3 sequence (DNA): TGTGCCTGGAGTGTACCCCCGGGACTTGGGGAGCAGTACTTC.

J is TRBJ1-5 and V is TRBV11-2; 7 nucleotides align to TRBD1. The V segment lost 5 bases and the J segment 2 bases; nucleotides outside the gene matches: 3. CDR1 and CDR2 (germline): SGHAT, FQNNGV. CDR3 length: 14 residues. This CDR3 reads CASSPGTGNQPQHF. In nucleotides, the CDR3 is TGTGCCAGCAGCCCCGGGACAGGCAATCAGCCCCAGCATTTT.

This chain links TRBV6-5 with TRBJ2-4; 9 bases are a match to TRBD1. The CDR3 is made up of 13 amino acids. Germline-derived CDR1 and CDR2 are MNHEY and SVGAGI. After removal of 5 bases from V and 12 bases from J, the junction contained 8 bases not matched to a gene. CDR3 DNA sequence: TGTGCCAGCAGTCCAACCGGGACAGGGAATCAGTACTTC. Translated, it gives CASSPTGTGNQYF.

In this sample, this clone turned up once. The rearrangement uses TRBV19 and TRBJ2-7, with a possible D match to TRBD1 (6 bases). Looked up from germline, CDR1 is LNHDA and CDR2 is SQIVND (reference sequence). With 3 bases removed from V and 3 bases from J, the gap between germline ends came to 15 bases. This CDR3 comprises 15 residues. As DNA, the CDR3 is TGTGCCAGTAGTATCCCGGGACATGGTCTCTACGAGCAGTACTTC. Translated: CASSIPGHGLYEQYF.

V gene TRBV15 combines with J gene TRBJ2-3, with TRBD1 matching 7 bases. The V gene end was trimmed by 7 bases and the J gene end by 6 bases; junction bases not matched to a gene: 4. This CDR3 is 12 amino acids long. From germline, CDR1 is LNHNV and CDR2 YYDKDF (reference sequence). Here the CDR3 DNA reads TGTGCCACCAACAGGGGTTTGGATACGCAGTATTTT. It encodes CATNRGLDTQYF.

J is TRBJ1-1 and V is TRBV7-8; D uncertain. The V end was cut by 5 bases, the J end by 2 bases, with 15 bases between. Germline CDR1 reads SGHVS; CDR2 reads FQNEAQ. The CDR3 extends over 15 amino acids. This chain's CDR3 is CASSPRGMGNTEAFF. CDR3 DNA: TGTGCCAGCAGCCCCCGTGGGATGGGAAACACTGAAGCTTTCTTT.

This chain joins TRBV6-1 and TRBJ1-1, with a weak D call TRBD1 (6 bases). V gave up 6 bases and J gave up 1 base, with 15 bases separating them. Germline lookup yields CDR1 MNHNS and CDR2 SASEGT. CDR3 length: 15 residues. This CDR3 is CASRIQGEGNTEAFF. DNA for the CDR3: TGTGCCAGCAGAATACAGGGAGAGGGGAACACTGAAGCTTTCTTT.